The 2 T cell receptor beta chains listed next were all sequenced from one sample in a study of T-cell memory formation after mild COVID-19 (dated by TCRdb to the early 2020s). The library was obtained by 5' RACE. Sequencing was performed on an Illumina NovaSeq 6000. Using fastp trimming at Q25 and MiXCR clonotype assembly, TCRdb reanalyzed the public sequencing data and kept in-frame beta chains. One record per CDR3 amino acid sequence lists the most common genes and DNA. Present in this sample are around 50,000 distinct CDR3 sequences, 12% of which were seen just once. Around 26% of the sample is taken by the ten largest. Sequenced sample: PBMCs or a T cell subset sorted from them (not recorded which). The source of these receptors is a man in his late teens or twenties who had mild COVID-19 (a few samples of this study predate the infection). The sample titles of this study are shuffled in the database, so cell type and time point are left out; the donor was told from shared clones.

The CDR3 is CASRVGGPQETQYF. CDR3 bases: TGCGCCAGCAGAGTGGGGGGGCCACAAGAGACCCAGTACTTC. This chain links TRBV10-2 with TRBJ2-5, with D perhaps matching TRBD2 (7 bases). The CDR3 runs 14 residues. Germline V lookup: CDR1 WSHSY, CDR2 SAAADI. The V and J ends lost 6 bases and 2 bases respectively, with 13 bases between them.

Only a few counts were recorded for this clonotype. The chain is built from TRBV7-6 and TRBJ2-1; possible D gene TRBD1, 6 bases. Germline V gene data show CDR1 as SGHVS and CDR2 as FNYEAQ. V lost 5 bases, J lost 0 bases, and 17 bases lay in between. The CDR3 is 17 amino acids. CDR3 sequence reads: CASSLSARTASYNEQFF. The CDR3 nucleotides read TGTGCCAGCAGCCTATCTGCACGGACAGCCTCCTACAATGAGCAGTTCTTC.